The sequence of this T cell receptor beta chain was determined in a study of T cells after yellow fever vaccination. 5'RACE template switching added a universal primer site and UMIs to TCR cDNA. TCRdb redid the calling of the 5' RACE reads with MiXCR, one entry per CDR3 protein. This repertoire shows a few hundred thousand distinct CDR3 sequences, around 3.9% found once; its top ten account for 24%. The germline V and J ends were trimmed by 6 bases and 7 bases, with 21 bases remaining between them. The germline V gene encodes CDR1 MDHEN and CDR2 SYDVKM. The CDR3 runs 16 residues. Study-level findings and limits: Clones that expanded after primary vaccination mostly reappeared after the booster (roughly 97% CD4, approximately 87% CD8). On re-exposure, the response was weaker but peaked faster, at day 5 versus 15. Contaminating bulk clonotypes could be abundant in FACS-sorted repertoires.

This clonotype was detected only a few times. Its antigen is unknown. The chain joins TRBV28 to TRBJ1-4; possible D gene TRBD1, 6 bases. The receptor's source is a man aged 18 to 30 who received the YFV17D yellow fever vaccine. The sample consisted of PBMCs, taken 5 days after the yellow fever booster vaccination. The CDR3: CASSLIVGAPGEKLFF. Written as DNA, the CDR3 is TGTGCCAGCAGCCTAATAGTGGGGGCTCCGGGTGAAAAACTGTTTTTT.